This TCR beta chain was identified during a study of shared clonotypes between healthy human individuals. General observations from the study: Generally, naive subsets came out with larger estimated richness than memory subsets.

Caucasian adults residing in Nashville, Tennessee made up all the donors. A CD45RA+ naive subset and a CD45RA-negative memory subset were split from CD4+ cells. This clone was observed once. What it binds is not known. The V end lost 4 bases, the J end lost 7 bases, and 14 bases lay between the germline ends. This CDR3 has 13 residues. CDR1 and CDR2 (germline): SGDLS, YYNGEE. The authors split each subset's genomic DNA evenly across several immunoSEQ plates. Generated by immunoSEQ multiplex PCR, the TCRdb table keeps only in-frame clones and is missing some. The table records 2 million to 2.5 million clones, approximately 94% of them present only once.

The receptor was derived from a man aged 18 to 30 in good health. Material: naive CD4+ T cells sorted from blood. Subset meaning: CD45RA+ positively selected. The chain couples TRBV9 to TRBJ1-1; D remains ambiguous. CDR3 amino acids: CASSQRSYSEAFF. The CDR3 nucleotides are TGTGCCAGCAGCCAGCGGTCGTATAGTGAAGCTTTCTTT. Full variable domain (rest looked up from reference TRBV9 and TRBJ1-1): DSGVTQTPKHLITATGQRVTLRCSPRSGDLSVYWYQQSLDQGLQFLIQYYNGEERAKGNILERFSAQQFPDLHSELNLSSLELGDSALYFCASSQRSYSEAFFGQGTRLTVV.